The entry below describes one T cell receptor beta chain. The data were taken from a study of CD8 T cells in Susac syndrome. The RNA input was 0.5 to 1 ug, and it was reverse transcribed with random hexamers. A single record per CDR3 protein comes from TCRdb applying MiXCR to the immunoSEQ multiplex PCR reads. The sample records about 210,000 distinct CDR3 sequences, 95% being singletons. The germline V gene has CDR1 MNHEY and CDR2 SMNVEV (reference sequence). With V trimmed by 8 bases and J by 1 base, 10 bases remained unmatched. CDR3 length: 16 amino acids. Specimen: CD4+ T cells from PBMCs. The chain is built from TRBV27 and TRBJ2-5; 10 positions match TRBD2. The sequence came from a human donor with multiple sclerosis. DNA of the CDR3: TGTGCCAGCGGTTACCTAGCGGGGGAAATCCAAGAGACCCAGTACTTC. Protein: CASGYLAGEIQETQYF.